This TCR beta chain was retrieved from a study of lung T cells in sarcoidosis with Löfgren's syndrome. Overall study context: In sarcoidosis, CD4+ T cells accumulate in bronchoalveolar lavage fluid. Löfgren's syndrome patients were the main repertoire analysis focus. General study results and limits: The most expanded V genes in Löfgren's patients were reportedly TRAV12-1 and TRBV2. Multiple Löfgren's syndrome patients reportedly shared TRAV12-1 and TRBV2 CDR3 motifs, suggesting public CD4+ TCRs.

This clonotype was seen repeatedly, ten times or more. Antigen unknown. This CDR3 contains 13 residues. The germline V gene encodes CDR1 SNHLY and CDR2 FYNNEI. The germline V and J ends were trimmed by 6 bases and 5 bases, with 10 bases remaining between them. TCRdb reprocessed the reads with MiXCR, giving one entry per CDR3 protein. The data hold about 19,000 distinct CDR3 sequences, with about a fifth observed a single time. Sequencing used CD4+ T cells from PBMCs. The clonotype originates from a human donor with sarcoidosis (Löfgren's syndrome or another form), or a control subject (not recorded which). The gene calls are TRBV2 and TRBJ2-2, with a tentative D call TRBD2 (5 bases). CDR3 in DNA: TGTGCCAGCAGATGGCGAGGGACCGGGGAGCTGTTTTTT. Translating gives CASRWRGTGELFF.